This T cell receptor (beta chain) was identified in a study of PD-1 blockade in classical Hodgkin lymphoma. CDR1 is SGHKS, CDR2 YYEKEE, per germline (reference sequence). Trimming cost V 4 bases and J 5 bases; bases outside gene matches: 5. This CDR3 contains 13 residues. The time point denotes: cycle 4 day 1 (C4D1), after 6 weeks of nivolumab. All trial patients relapsed after autologous stem cell transplantation. Magnetic negative selection isolated CD8+ T cells from thawed PBMCs. Profiling relied on immunoSEQ multiplex PCR, and the TCRdb table lists in-frame clones only, not all of them. In the table there are around 19,000 clones, roughly 82% of which are singletons.

The specimen comprised CD8+ T cells from blood, sampled before the fourth cycle of nivolumab. This chain uses TRBV5-5 with TRBJ1-1, with TRBD1 matching over 7 bases. This clonotype was obtained from a human donor with classical Hodgkin lymphoma. The DNA of the CDR3 is TGTGCCAGCAGCCCTAAGGACAGGACTGAAGCTTTCTTT. It yields the protein CASSPKDRTEAFF.